This passage covers 21 T cell receptor beta chains from one sample sequenced in a study of cytomegalovirus exposure and HLA in healthy donors. Amplification used 60 Vbeta primers and 13 Jbeta primers. Sequencing used immunoSEQ multiplex PCR; TCRdb keeps in-frame clones, though not all of them. The sample lists some 130,000 clones, roughly three quarters seen once, with 2% to 2.5% in the top ten. Sequenced material: PBMCs. These receptors all stem from a man aged 18 to 30 in good health and CMV-seronegative.

The J gene is TRBJ2-3, the V gene TRBV27; a weak D match, TRBD2 (6 bases). The CDR3 loop spans 15 amino acids. The germline gives CDR1 MNHEY, CDR2 SMNVEV (reference sequence). V shed 4 bases and J shed 1 base, with 12 bases lying between them. In nucleotides, the CDR3 is TGTGCCAGCAGTTCAGGAGGGGCCGGCACAGATACGCAGTATTTT. It translates to CASSSGGAGTDTQYF.

This clone was seen a handful of times. V usage is TRBV4-3 and J usage is TRBJ1-2, with 9 bases lining up with TRBD1. The V gene end was trimmed by 0 bases and the J gene end by 8 bases; junction bases not matched to a gene: 7. Germline values: CDR1 LGHNA, CDR2 YSLEER. The CDR3 covers 15 residues. The CDR3 DNA follows: TGCGCCAGCAGCCAAGATCGGACAGGGACAGGGGGCTACACCTTC. Its translation: CASSQDRTGTGGYTF.

The rearrangement joins TRBV27 to TRBJ2-3; 11 nucleotides match TRBD2. Germline CDR1 reads MNHEY; CDR2 reads SMNVEV (reference sequence). V trimming: 4 bases; J trimming: 6 bases; junction bases outside the gene matches: 6. The CDR3 consists of 15 residues. The CDR3 loop reads CASSSDSGREDTQYF. DNA for the CDR3: TGTGCCAGCAGTTCCGATAGCGGGAGGGAGGATACGCAGTATTTT.

This rearrangement joins TRBV13 to TRBJ1-1, with 9 bases matching TRBD1. The trim removed 4 bases at V and 1 base at J, leaving 10 bases unmatched. Germline CDR1 is PRHDT and CDR2 is FYEKMQ (reference sequence). This CDR3 is 17 amino acids long. The CDR3 bases are TGTGCCAGCAGCTCGTATAACAGGGGGCGAAGGAACACTGAAGCTTTCTTT. Translation gives CASSSYNRGRRNTEAFF.

Details on this clone: Additional DNA sequences in this sample encode the identical CDR3. This chain links TRBV29-1 with TRBJ1-1; no clear D. Trimming left V 3 bases short and J 0 bases short, with 8 bases between. This CDR3 has 13 amino acids. CDR1 is SQVTM and CDR2 is ANQGSEA in the germline V gene. CDR3 bases: TGCAGCGTTGAGAGGCGGATGAACACTGAAGCTTTCTTT. As protein: CSVERRMNTEAFF.

The chain recombines TRBV28 with TRBJ2-4; 10 bases match TRBD2. With V trimmed by 3 bases and J by 11 bases, 4 bases remained unmatched. From germline, CDR1 is MDHEN and CDR2 SYDVKM. The CDR3 contains 13 residues. CDR3 nucleotide sequence: TGTGCCAGCAGTTTGGGGACTAGCGCCGTTCAGTACTTC. This codes for CASSLGTSAVQYF.

This clone showed up just a few times. The chain has TRBV5-6 and TRBJ1-5; D uncertain. There are 15 residues in the CDR3. The germline V gene encodes CDR1 SGHDT and CDR2 YYEEEE. V gave up 0 bases and J gave up 2 bases, with 9 bases separating them. DNA of the CDR3: TGTGCCAGCAGCTTGGCACACCTTCGCAATCAGCCCCAGCATTTT. Its protein product is CASSLAHLRNQPQHF.

The chain recombines TRBV5-8 with TRBJ2-5; TRBD2 is a possible D gene (5 bases). Deletions cut 4 bases from V and 1 base from J, with 17 bases between. Per the germline V gene, CDR1 is SGHTS and CDR2 is YDEGEE. The CDR3 covers 16 residues. This CDR3 reads CASSNFTSGIQETQYF. The CDR3 DNA reads TGTGCCAGCAGCAACTTTACCTCGGGGATCCAAGAGACCCAGTACTTC.

V usage is TRBV29-1 and J usage is TRBJ2-7; a weak D match, TRBD1 (6 bases). V was shortened by 6 bases and J by 0 bases, with 15 bases between the two germline ends. Germline lookup yields CDR1 SQVTM and CDR2 ANQGSEA. The CDR3 spans 14 residues. CDR3 protein: CSVTGEQSSYEQYF. The CDR3 region has the DNA TGCAGCGTGACAGGCGAACAGAGCTCCTACGAGCAGTACTTC.

The CDR3: CASSLVRRDTYSNQPQHF. In nucleotides, the CDR3 is TGTGCCAGCAGCTTAGTGCGTCGGGACACCTATAGCAATCAGCCCCAGCATTTT. The gene calls are TRBV7-8 and TRBJ1-5; TRBD1 might be the D (6 bases). This CDR3 contains 18 residues. The V end lost 1 base, the J end lost 0 bases, and 16 bases lay between the germline ends. The V gene's germline CDR1 is SGHVS and CDR2 FQNEAQ.

This clone showed up just a few times. V gene TRBV14 combines with J gene TRBJ2-5; 8 bases align to TRBD2. The CDR3 spans 18 residues. V lost 2 bases and J lost 4; bases outside the gene matches: 15. CDR1 and CDR2 (germline): SGHDN, FVKESK. For the CDR3, the DNA is TGTGCCAGCAGCCAACTTTGGAGCGAGCGGGAGTGGGGAGAGACCCAGTACTTC. Its translation: CASSQLWSEREWGETQYF.

The chain employs TRBV4-1 and TRBJ2-1, with 10 positions matching TRBD2. The CDR3 covers 16 residues. Germline assignment: CDR1 MGHRA and CDR2 YSYEKL. V trimming: 0 bases; J trimming: 8 bases; junction bases outside the gene matches: 7. The CDR3 region is CASSQDRLAGVDEQFF. CDR3 bases: TGCGCCAGCAGCCAAGATCGGCTAGCGGGAGTCGATGAGCAGTTCTTC.

The rearrangement uses TRBV19 and TRBJ1-1; TRBD1 is a possible D gene (6 bases). CDR3 length: 13 residues. Trimming removed 8 bases from V and 1 base from J, with 11 bases in between. The germline V gene has CDR1 LNHDA and CDR2 SQIVND (reference sequence). Written as DNA, the CDR3 is TGTGCCAGTGGAGCGACAGGGAACACTGAAGCTTTCTTT. It encodes CASGATGNTEAFF.

The chain combines TRBV5-1 with TRBJ2-6; D is ambiguous. The CDR3 has 15 residues. Germline V CDR1 and CDR2: SGHRS, YFSETQ. The V end lost 3 bases, the J end lost 1 base, and 8 bases lay between the germline ends. The CDR3 nucleotides read TGCGCCAGCAGCTGGCCCACATCTGGGGCCAACGTCCTGACTTTC. This encodes CASSWPTSGANVLTF.

The chain links TRBV2 to TRBJ1-1; the match to TRBD1 covers 7 bases. Germline V gene sequence: CDR1 SNHLY, CDR2 FYNNEI. V shed 6 bases, J shed 9 bases, and the junction held 13 bases outside the gene matches. The CDR3 contains 14 residues. The CDR3 DNA reads TGTGCCAGCAGAGAAAGACAGGGCCGCTCCCAAGCTTTCTTT. The encoded protein is CASRERQGRSQAFF.

This clone is a singleton in its sample. CDR3 sequence: CASSLSLSYEQYF. CDR3 DNA: TGTGCCAGCAGCTTATCTCTTTCCTACGAGCAGTACTTC. The V gene is TRBV7-8, the J gene TRBJ2-7; no reliable D call. CDR1 SGHVS and CDR2 FQNEAQ come from the germline V gene. The CDR3 is 13 residues long. V lost 2 bases and J 1 base, leaving 6 bases between the germline ends. The full variable domain, with the rest looked up from reference TRBV7-8 and TRBJ2-7, is GAGVSQSPRYKVAKRGQDVALRCDPISGHVSLFWYQQALGQGPEFLTYFQNEAQLDKSGLPSDRFFAERPEGSVSTLKIQRTQQEDSAVYLCASSLSLSYEQYFGPGTRLTVT.

This clone was found a few times. The chain couples TRBV10-3 to TRBJ2-5; 13 bases map to TRBD2. Trimming removed 3 bases from V and 2 bases from J; junction bases left unmatched: 9. This CDR3 has 18 amino acids. Germline V gene data show CDR1 as ENHRY and CDR2 as SYGVKD. The CDR3 sequence is CAISDFGGLAGTQETQYF. CDR3 nucleotide sequence: TGTGCCATCAGTGATTTTGGGGGACTAGCGGGAACTCAAGAGACCCAGTACTTC.

The chain has TRBV5-1 and TRBJ2-2; TRBD1 agrees at 8 bases. The ends lost 7 bases at V and 1 base at J; junction bases unmatched: 6. The CDR3 runs to 15 residues. CDR1 and CDR2 from the germline V gene are SGHRS and YFSETQ. The CDR3 loop reads CASLPGQENTGELFF. CDR3 nucleotides: TGCGCCAGCCTTCCGGGACAGGAGAACACCGGGGAGCTGTTTTTT.

In its sample, this clone was seen a few times. The chain uses TRBV2 and TRBJ1-5; 8 positions match TRBD1. Trimming at V came to 3 bases and at J to 7 bases, leaving 8 bases not matched to a gene. CDR1 and CDR2 (germline): SNHLY, FYNNEI. The CDR3 loop spans 15 amino acids. The CDR3 here is CASSEGTGAQQPQHF. CDR3 coding DNA: TGTGCCAGCAGTGAGGGGACAGGTGCTCAACAGCCCCAGCATTTT.

V is TRBV9 and J is TRBJ2-2, with 16 bases identical to TRBD2. With 3 bases clipped from V and 0 bases from J, the junction kept 2 bases outside the gene matches. The CDR3 length is 18 residues. Germline loops: CDR1 SGDLS, CDR2 YYNGEE. The CDR3 sequence is CASSGGLAGGTNTGELFF. DNA for the CDR3: TGTGCCAGCAGCGGGGGACTAGCGGGAGGGACGAACACCGGGGAGCTGTTTTTT.

The rearrangement joins TRBV2 to TRBJ2-6; D might be TRBD1 (5 bases). CDR1 is SNHLY and CDR2 is FYNNEI in the germline V gene. The germline V and J ends were trimmed by 3 bases and 0 bases, with 15 bases remaining between them. The CDR3 consists of 18 residues. This chain's CDR3 is CASSDDSQGTSGANVLTF. The CDR3 DNA reads TGTGCCAGCAGTGACGACAGTCAAGGCACCTCTGGGGCCAACGTCCTGACTTTC.